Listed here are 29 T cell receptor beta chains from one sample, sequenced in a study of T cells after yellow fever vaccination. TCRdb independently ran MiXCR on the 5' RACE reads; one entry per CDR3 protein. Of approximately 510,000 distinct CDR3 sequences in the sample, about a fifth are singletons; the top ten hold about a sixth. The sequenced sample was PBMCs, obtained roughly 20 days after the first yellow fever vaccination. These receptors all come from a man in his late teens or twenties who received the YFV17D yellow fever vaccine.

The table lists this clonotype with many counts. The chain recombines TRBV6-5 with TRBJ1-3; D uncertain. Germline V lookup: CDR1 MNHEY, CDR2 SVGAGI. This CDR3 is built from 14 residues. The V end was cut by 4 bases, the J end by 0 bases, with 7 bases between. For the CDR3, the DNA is TGTGCCAGCAGTTCTAGCTACTCTGGAAACACCATATATTTT. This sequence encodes CASSSSYSGNTIYF.

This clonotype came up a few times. The CDR3 DNA sequence: TGTGCCAGCAGTGCCTCTACGGAGGACTATGGCTACACCTTC. It encodes CASSASTEDYGYTF. The gene calls are TRBV12-3 or TRBV12-4 and TRBJ1-2, with D uncertain. This CDR3 region has 14 residues. V lost 5 bases and J 3 bases, leaving 13 bases between the germline ends.

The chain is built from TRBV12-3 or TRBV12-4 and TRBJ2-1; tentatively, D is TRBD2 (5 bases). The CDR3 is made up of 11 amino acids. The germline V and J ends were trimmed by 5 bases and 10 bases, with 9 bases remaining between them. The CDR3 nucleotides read TGTGCCAGCAGTCGGGATTTAGAGCAGTTCTTC. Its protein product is CASSRDLEQFF.

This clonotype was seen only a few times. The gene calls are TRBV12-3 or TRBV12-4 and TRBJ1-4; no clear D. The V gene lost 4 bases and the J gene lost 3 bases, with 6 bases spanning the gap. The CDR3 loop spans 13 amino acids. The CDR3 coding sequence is TGTGCCAGCAGTTCCAGACCTAATGAAAAACTGTTTTTT. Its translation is CASSSRPNEKLFF.

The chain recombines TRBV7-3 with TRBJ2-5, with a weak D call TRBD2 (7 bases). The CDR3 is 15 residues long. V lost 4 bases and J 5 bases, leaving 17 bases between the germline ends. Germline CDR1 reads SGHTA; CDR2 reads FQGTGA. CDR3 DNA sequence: TGTGCCAGCAGCTGGGGAAGGGGGGGGTACGAGACCCAGTACTTC. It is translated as CASSWGRGGYETQYF.

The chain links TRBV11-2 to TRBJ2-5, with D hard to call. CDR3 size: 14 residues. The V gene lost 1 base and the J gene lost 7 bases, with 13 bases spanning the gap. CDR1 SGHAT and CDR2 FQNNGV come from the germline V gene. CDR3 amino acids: CASSLVAGSGTQYF. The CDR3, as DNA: TGTGCCAGCAGCTTAGTGGCAGGTTCAGGGACCCAGTACTTC.

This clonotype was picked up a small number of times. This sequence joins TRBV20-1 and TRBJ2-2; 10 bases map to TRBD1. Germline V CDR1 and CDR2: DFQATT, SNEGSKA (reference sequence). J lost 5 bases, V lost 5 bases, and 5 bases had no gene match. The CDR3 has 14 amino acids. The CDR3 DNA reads TGCAGTGCTCACCGGACAGGGGGTACCGGGGAGCTGTTTTTT. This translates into CSAHRTGGTGELFF.

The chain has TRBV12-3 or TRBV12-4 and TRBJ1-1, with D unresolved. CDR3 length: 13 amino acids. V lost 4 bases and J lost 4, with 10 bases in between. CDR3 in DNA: TGTGCCAGCAGTTCCCAGGTCGGCACTGAAGCTTTCTTT. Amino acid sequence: CASSSQVGTEAFF.

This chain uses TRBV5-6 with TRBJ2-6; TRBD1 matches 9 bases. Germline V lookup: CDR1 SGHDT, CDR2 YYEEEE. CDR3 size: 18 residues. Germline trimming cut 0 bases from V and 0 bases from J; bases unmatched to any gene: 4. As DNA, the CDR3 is TGTGCCAGCAGCTTGGTCCCGGGACAGGGCTCTGGGGCCAACGTCCTGACTTTC. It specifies CASSLVPGQGSGANVLTF.

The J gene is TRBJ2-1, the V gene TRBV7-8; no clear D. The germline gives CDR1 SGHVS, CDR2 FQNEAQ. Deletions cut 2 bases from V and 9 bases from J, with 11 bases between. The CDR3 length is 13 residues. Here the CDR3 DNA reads TGTGCCAGCAGCTTAAGGACGTGGGCTGAGCAGTTCTTC. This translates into CASSLRTWAEQFF.

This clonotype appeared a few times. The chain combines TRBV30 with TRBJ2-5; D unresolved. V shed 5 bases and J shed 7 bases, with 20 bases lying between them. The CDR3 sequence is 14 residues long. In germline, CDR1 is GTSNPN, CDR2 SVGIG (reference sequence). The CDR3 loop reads CAWRYFDSHGTQYF. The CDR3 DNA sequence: TGTGCCTGGCGATACTTCGACTCCCACGGGACCCAGTACTTC.

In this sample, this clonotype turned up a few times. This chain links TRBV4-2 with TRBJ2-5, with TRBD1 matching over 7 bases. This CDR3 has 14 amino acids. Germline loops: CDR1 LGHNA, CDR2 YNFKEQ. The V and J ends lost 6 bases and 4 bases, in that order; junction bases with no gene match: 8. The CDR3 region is CASRNEGASETQYF. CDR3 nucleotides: TGTGCCAGCAGGAATGAGGGGGCCTCAGAGACCCAGTACTTC.

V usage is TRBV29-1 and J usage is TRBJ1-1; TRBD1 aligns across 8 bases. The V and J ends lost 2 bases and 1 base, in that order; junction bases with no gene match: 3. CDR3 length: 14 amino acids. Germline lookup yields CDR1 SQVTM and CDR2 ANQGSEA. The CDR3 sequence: CSVEQGAANTEAFF. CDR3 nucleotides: TGCAGCGTTGAACAGGGGGCTGCGAACACTGAAGCTTTCTTT.

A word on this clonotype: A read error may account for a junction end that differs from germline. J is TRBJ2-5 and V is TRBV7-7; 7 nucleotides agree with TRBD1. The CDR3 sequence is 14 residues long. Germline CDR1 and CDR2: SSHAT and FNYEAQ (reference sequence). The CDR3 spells CASSEGTASETQYF. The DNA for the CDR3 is TGTGCTAGCAGCGAGGGGACAGCCTCAGAGACCCAGTACTTC.

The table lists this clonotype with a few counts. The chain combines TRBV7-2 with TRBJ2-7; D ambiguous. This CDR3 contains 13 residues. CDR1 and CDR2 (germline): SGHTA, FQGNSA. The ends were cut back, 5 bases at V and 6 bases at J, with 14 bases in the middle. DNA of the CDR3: TGTGCCAGCAGCACTTCATTTGCCCGCGAGCAGTACTTC. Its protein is CASSTSFAREQYF.

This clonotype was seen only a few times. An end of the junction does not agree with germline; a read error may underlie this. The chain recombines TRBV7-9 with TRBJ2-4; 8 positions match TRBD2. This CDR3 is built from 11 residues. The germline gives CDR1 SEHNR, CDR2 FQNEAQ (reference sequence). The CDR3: CASSLTGGKHF. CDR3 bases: TGTGCCAGCAGCTTAACGGGGGGGAAGCACTTC.

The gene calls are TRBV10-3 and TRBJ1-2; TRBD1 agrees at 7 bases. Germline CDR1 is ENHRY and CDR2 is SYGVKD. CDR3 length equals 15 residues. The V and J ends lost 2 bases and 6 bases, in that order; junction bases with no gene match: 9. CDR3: CAISEGGQKFDGYTF. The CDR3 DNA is TGTGCCATCAGTGAGGGGGGACAGAAGTTTGATGGCTACACCTTC.

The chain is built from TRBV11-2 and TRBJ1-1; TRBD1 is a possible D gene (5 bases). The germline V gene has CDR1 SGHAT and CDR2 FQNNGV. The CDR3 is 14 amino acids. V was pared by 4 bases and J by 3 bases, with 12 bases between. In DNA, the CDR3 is TGTGCCAGCAGCTGGGGACTGTTGGACACTGAAGCTTTCTTT. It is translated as CASSWGLLDTEAFF.

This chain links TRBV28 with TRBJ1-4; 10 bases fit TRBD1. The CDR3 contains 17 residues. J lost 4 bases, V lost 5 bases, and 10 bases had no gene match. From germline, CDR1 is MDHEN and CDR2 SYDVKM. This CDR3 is CASSIRDRGFYNEKLFF. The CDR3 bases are TGTGCCAGCAGTATCCGGGACAGGGGTTTCTATAATGAAAAACTGTTTTTT.

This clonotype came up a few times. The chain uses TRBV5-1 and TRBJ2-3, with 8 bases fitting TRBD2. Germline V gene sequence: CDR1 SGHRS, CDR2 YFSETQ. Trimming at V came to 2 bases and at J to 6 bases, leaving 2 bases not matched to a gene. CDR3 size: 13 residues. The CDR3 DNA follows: TGCGCCAGCAGCTTTCAGCGGGGGGATACGCAGTATTTT. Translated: CASSFQRGDTQYF. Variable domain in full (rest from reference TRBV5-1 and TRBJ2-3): KAGVTQTPRYLIKTRGQQVTLSCSPISGHRSVSWYQQTPGQGLQFLFEYFSETQRNKGNFPGRFSGRQFSNSRSEMNVSTLELGDSALYLCASSFQRGDTQYFGPGTRLTVL.

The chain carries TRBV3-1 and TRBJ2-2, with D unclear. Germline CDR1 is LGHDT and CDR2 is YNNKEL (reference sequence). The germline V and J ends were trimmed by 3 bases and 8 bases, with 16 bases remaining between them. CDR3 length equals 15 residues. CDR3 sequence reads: CASSHPDALWGELFF. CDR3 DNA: TGTGCCAGCAGCCACCCGGACGCACTTTGGGGGGAGCTGTTTTTT.

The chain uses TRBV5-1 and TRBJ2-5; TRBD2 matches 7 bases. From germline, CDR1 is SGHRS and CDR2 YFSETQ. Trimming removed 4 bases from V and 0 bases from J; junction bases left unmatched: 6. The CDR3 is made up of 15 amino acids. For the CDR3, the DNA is TGCGCCAGCAGCGAAGCGGGGAATTACCAAGAGACCCAGTACTTC. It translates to CASSEAGNYQETQYF.

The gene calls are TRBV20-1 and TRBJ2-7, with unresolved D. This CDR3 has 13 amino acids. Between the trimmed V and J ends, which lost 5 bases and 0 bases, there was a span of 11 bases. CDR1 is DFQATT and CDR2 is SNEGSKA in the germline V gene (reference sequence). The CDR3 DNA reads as TGCAGTGCTTCCCGAGACTCCTCCTACGAGCAGTACGTC. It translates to CSASRDSSYEQYV.

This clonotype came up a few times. CDR3 region: CSARDRRDPNTEAFF. DNA for the CDR3: TGCAGTGCTAGAGATCGGAGGGACCCAAACACTGAAGCTTTCTTT. The chain uses TRBV20-1 and TRBJ1-1; D perhaps matches TRBD1 (5 bases). V was pared by 0 bases and J by 2 bases, with 13 bases between. The CDR3 extends over 15 amino acids. Germline CDR1 DFQATT, CDR2 SNEGSKA (reference sequence).

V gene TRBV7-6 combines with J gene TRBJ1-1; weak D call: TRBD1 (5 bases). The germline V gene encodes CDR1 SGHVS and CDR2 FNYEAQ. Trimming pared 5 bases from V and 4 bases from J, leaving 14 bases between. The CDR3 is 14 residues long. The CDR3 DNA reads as TGTGCCAGCAGCCCGGGGGGGAGGGGCACTGAAGCTTTCTTT. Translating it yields CASSPGGRGTEAFF.

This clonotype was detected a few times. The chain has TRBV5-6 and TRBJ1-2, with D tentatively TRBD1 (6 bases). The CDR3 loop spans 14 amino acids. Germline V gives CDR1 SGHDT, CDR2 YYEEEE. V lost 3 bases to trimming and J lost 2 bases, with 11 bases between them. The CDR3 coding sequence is TGTGCCAGCAGCTGGGAGGGGGTCAACTATGGCTACACCTTC. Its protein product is CASSWEGVNYGYTF. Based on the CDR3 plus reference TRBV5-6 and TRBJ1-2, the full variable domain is DAGVTQSPTHLIKTRGQQVTLRCSPKSGHDTVSWYQQALGQGPQFIFQYYEEEERQRGNFPDRFSGHQFPNYSSELNVNALLLGDSALYLCASSWEGVNYGYTFGSGTRLTVV.

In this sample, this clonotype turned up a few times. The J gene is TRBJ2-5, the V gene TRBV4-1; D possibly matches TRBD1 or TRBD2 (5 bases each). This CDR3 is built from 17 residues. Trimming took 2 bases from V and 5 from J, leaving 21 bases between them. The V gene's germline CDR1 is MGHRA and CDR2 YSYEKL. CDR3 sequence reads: CASSQPSGGPGQETQYF. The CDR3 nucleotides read TGCGCCAGCAGCCAACCTTCTGGCGGGCCGGGGCAGGAGACCCAGTACTTC.

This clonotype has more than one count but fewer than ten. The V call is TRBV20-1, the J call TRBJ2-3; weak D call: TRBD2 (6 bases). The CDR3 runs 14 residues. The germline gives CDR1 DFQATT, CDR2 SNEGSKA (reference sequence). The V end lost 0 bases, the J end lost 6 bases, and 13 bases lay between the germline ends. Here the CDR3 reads CSARESGVRDTQYF. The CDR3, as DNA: TGCAGTGCTAGAGAATCGGGGGTTCGGGATACGCAGTATTTT.

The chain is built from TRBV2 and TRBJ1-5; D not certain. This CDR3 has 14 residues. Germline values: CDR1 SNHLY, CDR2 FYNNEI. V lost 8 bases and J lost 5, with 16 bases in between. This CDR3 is CASGELGQDQPQHF. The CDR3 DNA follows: TGTGCCAGCGGGGAGTTAGGGCAGGATCAGCCCCAGCATTTT.